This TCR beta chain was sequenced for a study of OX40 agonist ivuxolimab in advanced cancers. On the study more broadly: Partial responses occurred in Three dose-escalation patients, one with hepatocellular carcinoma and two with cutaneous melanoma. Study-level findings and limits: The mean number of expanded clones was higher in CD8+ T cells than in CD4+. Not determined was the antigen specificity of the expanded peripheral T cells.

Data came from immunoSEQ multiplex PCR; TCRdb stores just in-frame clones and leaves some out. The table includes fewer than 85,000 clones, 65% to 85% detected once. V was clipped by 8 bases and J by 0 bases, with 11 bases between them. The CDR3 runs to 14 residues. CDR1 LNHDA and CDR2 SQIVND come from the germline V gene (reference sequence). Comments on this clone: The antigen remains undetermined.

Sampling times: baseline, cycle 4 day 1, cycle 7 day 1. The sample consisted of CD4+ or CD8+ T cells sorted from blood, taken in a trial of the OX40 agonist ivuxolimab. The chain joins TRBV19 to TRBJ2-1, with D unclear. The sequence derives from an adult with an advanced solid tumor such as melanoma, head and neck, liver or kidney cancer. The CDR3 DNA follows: TGTGCCAGTGGTCGGCAGGCCTCCTACAATGAGCAGTTCTTC. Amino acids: CASGRQASYNEQFF.